What follows are 27 T cell receptor beta chains derived from one specimen sequenced in a study of shared clonotypes between healthy human individuals (dated by TCRdb to the early 2020s). Library preparation was by the immunoSEQ multiplex PCR assay. In its TCRdb copy, this immuneACCESS table keeps in-frame sequences only and misses some clones. Where compared with another copy, unresolved V genes explain less than half of these, and the others have no known cause. The sample table shows fewer than 2.5 million clones, and over 85% are seen once. The ten top clones hold approximately 0.35% of the sample. Sequenced input: naive CD4+ T cells from PBMCs. Sample cell subset or site, as interpreted from the label and publication: CD45RA+ positively selected. These receptors originate from a man aged 18 to 35 in good health. Some clones in this sample may be carry-over from other donors' samples.

The chain links TRBV5-4 to TRBJ2-5; no firm D call. With 1 base removed from V and 5 bases from J, the gap between germline ends came to 9 bases. The CDR3 runs to 13 residues. Germline values: CDR1 SGHNT, CDR2 YYREEE (reference sequence). CDR3 sequence reads: CASSLMVGETQYF. CDR3 in DNA: TGTGCCAGCAGCTTGATGGTCGGGGAGACCCAGTACTTC.

V and J are TRBV27 and TRBJ2-7; 8 positions match TRBD2. Germline V gene lookup returns CDR1 MNHEY and CDR2 SMNVEV (reference sequence). The ends lost 7 bases at V and 6 bases at J; junction bases unmatched: 17. CDR3 size: 16 residues. DNA for the CDR3: TGTGCCAGCACCCCCATGAGCAGCGGGAGCTCCGGCGAGCAGTACTTC. Translated: CASTPMSSGSSGEQYF.

The chain is built from TRBV5-1 and TRBJ2-7; 12 bases align to TRBD2. Germline CDR1 is SGHRS and CDR2 is YFSETQ. This CDR3 spans 16 amino acids. With 4 bases clipped from V and 3 bases from J, the junction kept 8 bases outside the gene matches. The CDR3 nucleotides are TGCGCCAGCAGCCGCGGGACTAGCGGGCGGTACTACGAGCAGTACTTC. This encodes CASSRGTSGRYYEQYF.

The gene calls are TRBV7-8 and TRBJ1-1; 7 bases line up with TRBD1. Unmatched junction bases numbered 15, after V lost 6 bases and J lost 5 bases. The length of the CDR3 is 16 residues. Germline CDR1 is SGHVS and CDR2 is FQNEAQ. Here the CDR3 reads CASSFSTGALRTEAFF. For the CDR3, the DNA is TGTGCCAGCAGTTTCTCCACAGGGGCCCTGAGAACTGAAGCTTTCTTT.

This chain links TRBV9 with TRBJ1-5; D unclear. CDR1 SGDLS and CDR2 YYNGEE come from the germline V gene. V lost 4 bases and J lost 1, with 9 bases in between. The CDR3 spans 14 residues. The CDR3 nucleotides read TGTGCCAGCAGCTCTAGTGTAAGCAATCAGCCCCAGCATTTT. Its translation: CASSSSVSNQPQHF.

The gene calls are TRBV18 and TRBJ2-7; the match to TRBD2 covers 10 bases. CDR3 length: 16 residues. The germline gives CDR1 KGHSH, CDR2 LQKENI. Losses at the gene ends were 3 bases for V and 1 base for J; bases not matched to a gene: 6. The CDR3 protein is CASSPPASGSSYEQYF. The CDR3 DNA follows: TGTGCCAGCTCACCCCCCGCTAGCGGGAGTTCCTACGAGCAGTACTTC.

The chain links TRBV30 to TRBJ1-5; D not certain. Germline lookup yields CDR1 GTSNPN and CDR2 SVGIG (reference sequence). The CDR3 loop spans 13 amino acids. V lost 5 bases and J 6 bases, leaving 14 bases between the germline ends. CDR3 sequence: CAWGITAGQPQHF. The CDR3 region has the DNA TGTGCCTGGGGAATCACGGCGGGTCAGCCCCAGCATTTT.

The rearrangement uses TRBV7-9 and TRBJ2-1, with TRBD1 matching over 7 bases. Germline loops: CDR1 SEHNR, CDR2 FQNEAQ (reference sequence). V dropped 5 bases and J dropped 4; count of bases not matched to a gene: 5. The CDR3 sequence is 14 residues long. CDR3 DNA sequence: TGTGCCAGCAGCCAGACGACAGGGTACAATGAGCAGTTCTTC. The encoded protein is CASSQTTGYNEQFF.

The V call is TRBV28, the J call TRBJ1-2; the D gene is possibly TRBD1 (6 bases). The CDR3 contains 15 residues. Germline-derived CDR1 and CDR2 are MDHEN and SYDVKM. Trimming stripped 3 bases from V and 14 bases from J, with 25 bases between. DNA of the CDR3: TGTGCCAGCAGTTTCCCTGGACAGTTCTATAGGAGTGGGACCTTC. Protein: CASSFPGQFYRSGTF.

The rearrangement joins TRBV12-2 to TRBJ1-5; the table's D call, TRBD1, has no DNA check behind it. TRBV12-2 is a listed pseudogene. The CDR3 has 17 residues. CDR3: CASRLAGRGRDNQPQHF. The CDR3 bases are TGTGCAAGTCGCTTAGCGGGCAGGGGGCGAGACAATCAGCCCCAGCATTTT.

V and J are TRBV7-8 and TRBJ2-3, with no clear D. Per germline, CDR1 SGHVS and CDR2 FQNEAQ. Trimming took 10 bases from V and 2 from J, leaving 4 bases between them. The CDR3 contains 10 residues. In nucleotides, the CDR3 is TGTGCCACCTACACAGATACGCAGTATTTT. Protein product: CATYTDTQYF.

In this sample, this clone turned up a few times. This chain uses TRBV18 with TRBJ1-5; D remains ambiguous. Trimming stripped 0 bases from V and 3 bases from J, with 9 bases between. There are 15 residues in the CDR3. The germline CDR1 and CDR2 sequences are KGHSH and LQKENI. The CDR3 DNA reads as TGTGCCAGCTCACCACCTTCCGGGTTCAATCAGCCCCAGCATTTT. This sequence encodes CASSPPSGFNQPQHF. The full variable domain, in which reference TRBV18 and TRBJ1-5 provide the parts outside the CDR3, is NAGVMQNPRHLVRRRGQEARLRCSPMKGHSHVYWYRQLPEEGLKFMVYLQKENIIDESGMPKERFSAEFPKEGPSILRIQQVVRGDSAAYFCASSPPSGFNQPQHFGDGTRLSIL.

The rearrangement joins TRBV6-5 to TRBJ1-2; a possible D gene is TRBD1 (6 bases). CDR3 length equals 13 residues. Deletions cut 5 bases from V and 8 bases from J, with 15 bases between. Germline V gene data show CDR1 as MNHEY and CDR2 as SVGAGI. The CDR3 spells CASSQTGSGGYTF. The DNA of the CDR3 is TGTGCCAGCAGTCAAACAGGGTCGGGAGGCTACACCTTC.

V is TRBV28 and J is TRBJ1-4; D is undetermined. Deletions cut 5 bases from V and 10 bases from J, with 14 bases between. The CDR3 runs to 13 residues. Germline values: CDR1 MDHEN, CDR2 SYDVKM. CDR3 DNA sequence: TGTGCCAGCAGTCAAGACCCGTACGGAAAACTGTTTTTT. It is translated as CASSQDPYGKLFF.

As regards this clone: Distinct nucleotide sequences in the sample also encode this CDR3. This sequence joins TRBV11-2 and TRBJ2-6; D gene unclear. The CDR3 runs to 14 residues. Trimming took off 0 bases at V and 0 bases at J, with 0 bases between the two ends. The germline gives CDR1 SGHAT, CDR2 FQNNGV. CDR3 nucleotide sequence: TGTGCCAGCAGCTTAGACTCTGGGGCCAACGTCCTGACTTTC. Amino acid sequence: CASSLDSGANVLTF.

The chain combines TRBV29-1 with TRBJ2-3; D not resolved. V was clipped by 1 base and J by 0 bases, with 14 bases between them. Germline CDR1 and CDR2: SQVTM and ANQGSEA. The CDR3 runs to 16 residues. The CDR3 DNA follows: TGCAGCGTTGAAGCAACAACTTCGGACAGCACAGATACGCAGTATTTT. This codes for CSVEATTSDSTDTQYF.

The genes are TRBV7-2 and TRBJ2-3; possibly TRBD2 for D (5 bases). This CDR3 comprises 15 residues. V shed 1 base and J shed 1 base, with 9 bases lying between them. Germline CDR1 SGHTA, CDR2 FQGNSA. The chain's CDR3 is CASSLVGGRTDTQYF. The DNA for the CDR3 is TGTGCCAGCAGCTTAGTGGGCGGGCGCACAGATACGCAGTATTTT.

The chain joins TRBV19 to TRBJ2-6; D uncertain. The CDR3 is made up of 13 amino acids. The germline gives CDR1 LNHDA, CDR2 SQIVND (reference sequence). Deletions cut 3 bases from V and 6 bases from J, with 6 bases between. The CDR3 sequence is CASSIQEANVLTF. Here the CDR3 DNA reads TGTGCCAGTAGTATCCAGGAGGCCAACGTCCTGACTTTC. Full variable domain (remainder filled in from reference TRBV19 and TRBJ2-6): DGGITQSPKYLFRKEGQNVTLSCEQNLNHDAMYWYRQDPGQGLRLIYYSQIVNDFQKGDIAEGYSVSREKKESFPLTVTSAQKNPTAFYLCASSIQEANVLTFGAGSRLTVL.

CDR3 sequence (DNA): TGCGCCAGCAGCTTGGCTGGGACTAGCGGGGATACGCAGTATTTT. The encoded protein is CASSLAGTSGDTQYF. The chain employs TRBV5-1 and TRBJ2-3, with 12 bases lining up with TRBD2. From germline, CDR1 is SGHRS and CDR2 YFSETQ. The trim removed 0 bases at V and 6 bases at J, leaving 2 bases unmatched. The CDR3 is 15 residues long.

The chain carries TRBV9 and TRBJ2-7, with D perhaps given as TRBD1 or TRBD2 (7 bases each). V was cut by 2 bases and J by 0 bases, with 12 bases left in between. There are 15 residues in the CDR3. CDR1 is SGDLS and CDR2 is YYNGEE in the germline V gene. CDR3 in amino acids: CASSVQGGSSYEQYF. CDR3 DNA sequence: TGTGCCAGCAGCGTTCAGGGGGGGAGCTCCTACGAGCAGTACTTC.

This sequence joins TRBV7-8 and TRBJ2-7; 8 bases agree with TRBD1. V lost 2 bases, J lost 1 base, and 10 bases stayed unmatched. The CDR3 runs to 17 residues. Germline V gene lookup returns CDR1 SGHVS and CDR2 FQNEAQ. CDR3 in amino acids: CASSLLLTGVRSYEQYF. The CDR3 bases are TGTGCCAGCAGCTTATTGTTGACAGGGGTAAGGTCCTACGAGCAGTACTTC.

This sequence joins TRBV5-4 and TRBJ1-1; D gene uncertain. Germline lookup yields CDR1 SGHNT and CDR2 YYREEE (reference sequence). V gave up 4 bases and J gave up 0 bases, with 7 bases separating them. The CDR3 has 13 amino acids. The CDR3 bases are TGTGCCAGCAGCCGGCAGCTGAACACTGAAGCTTTCTTT. Residues: CASSRQLNTEAFF.

This chain links TRBV7-9 with TRBJ2-1, with 9 nucleotides matching TRBD1. Unmatched junction bases numbered 12, after V lost 8 bases and J lost 4 bases. CDR1 is SEHNR and CDR2 is FQNEAQ in the germline V gene (reference sequence). This CDR3 is built from 16 residues. DNA of the CDR3: TGTGCCAGCGTCACTGAACGGGACAGGGCATACAATGAGCAGTTCTTC. Protein: CASVTERDRAYNEQFF.

The CDR3 spells CASLTREYGYTF. For the CDR3, the DNA is TGTGCCAGCCTCACTCGGGAGTATGGCTACACCTTC. V and J are TRBV28 and TRBJ1-2; unclear D gene. Germline CDR1 MDHEN, CDR2 SYDVKM. CDR3 size: 12 residues. V was cut by 8 bases and J by 5 bases, with 12 bases left in between.

V is TRBV21-1 and J is TRBJ2-7; the table's D call of TRBD2 was not tested on the DNA. TRBV21-1 is a documented pseudogene. The CDR3 covers 14 residues. The CDR3 DNA follows: TGTGCCAGCAGCTCCCGGGAGCGGGGAGGCGAGCAGTACTTC. This encodes CASSSRERGGEQYF.

The chain joins TRBV7-8 to TRBJ2-7; no clear D gene. The CDR3 extends over 14 amino acids. The germline V gene encodes CDR1 SGHVS and CDR2 FQNEAQ. Trimming took 5 bases from V and 6 from J, leaving 17 bases between them. The CDR3 reads CASSHRQLKSEQYF. As DNA, the CDR3 is TGTGCCAGCAGCCATAGACAACTGAAGAGCGAGCAGTACTTC. The full variable domain, in which reference TRBV7-8 and TRBJ2-7 provide the parts outside the CDR3, is GAGVSQSPRYKVAKRGQDVALRCDPISGHVSLFWYQQALGQGPEFLTYFQNEAQLDKSGLPSDRFFAERPEGSVSTLKIQRTQQEDSAVYLCASSHRQLKSEQYFGPGTRLTVT.

This chain connects TRBV4-2 to TRBJ1-2; TRBD1 agrees at 10 bases. CDR3 length equals 15 residues. CDR1 and CDR2 (germline): LGHNA, YNFKEQ. V gave up 3 bases and J gave up 6 bases; unmatched junction bases: 7. CDR3 in amino acids: CASSHHAGTGDGYTF. CDR3 nucleotides: TGTGCCAGCAGCCACCACGCCGGGACAGGGGATGGCTACACCTTC.